This T cell receptor beta chain was found in a study of T-cell memory formation after mild COVID-19. Study-level results: Pre-infection memory held some responding clones, suggesting pre-existing cross-reactive T cells responded. Contracting CD4+ clones were located mainly in CM and EM, and CD8+ clones in EMRA.

TCRdb redid the calling of the 5' RACE reads with MiXCR, one entry per CDR3 protein. The sample carries under 250,000 distinct CDR3 sequences, over 9.5% recorded once. This clonotype was found many times. The antigen is undetermined. Germline CDR1 is SQVTM and CDR2 is ANQGSEA. The germline V and J ends were trimmed by 6 bases and 5 bases, with 10 bases remaining between them. There are 11 residues in the CDR3. The receptor's source is a man aged 18 to 30 who had mild COVID-19 (a few samples of this study predate the infection). Cell type and time point are not known. The chain uses TRBV29-1 and TRBJ1-2; possibly TRBD1 for D (6 bases). Sequenced material: PBMCs or a T cell subset sorted from them (not recorded which). CDR3 DNA: TGCAGCGTGAGCCAGGGGTATGGCTACACCTTC. Protein product: CSVSQGYGYTF.